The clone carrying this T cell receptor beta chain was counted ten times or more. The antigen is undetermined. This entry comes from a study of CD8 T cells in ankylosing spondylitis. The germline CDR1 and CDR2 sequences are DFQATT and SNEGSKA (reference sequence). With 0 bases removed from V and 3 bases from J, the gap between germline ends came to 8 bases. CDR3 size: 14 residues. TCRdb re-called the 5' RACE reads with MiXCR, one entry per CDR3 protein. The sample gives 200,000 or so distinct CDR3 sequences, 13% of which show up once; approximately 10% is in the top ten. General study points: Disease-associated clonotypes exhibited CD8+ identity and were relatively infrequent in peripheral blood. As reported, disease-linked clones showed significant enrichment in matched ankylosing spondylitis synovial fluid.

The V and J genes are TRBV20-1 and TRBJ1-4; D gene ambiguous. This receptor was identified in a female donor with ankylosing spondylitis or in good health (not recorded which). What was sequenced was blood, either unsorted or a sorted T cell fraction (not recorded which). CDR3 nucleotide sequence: TGCAGTGCTAGAGATTTGTGGTCTAATGAAAAACTGTTTTTT. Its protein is CSARDLWSNEKLFF.